Shown below are 9 T cell receptor beta chains from a single sample sequenced in a study of blood T cell repertoires in COVID-19. The table came from immunoSEQ multiplex PCR; TCRdb's copy has only in-frame clones and leaves some out. The repertoire holds 15,000 to 20,000 clones, approximately 80% seen once, with around 5.6% in the top ten. Sequencing was done on a sample of peripheral blood. Source of these receptors: a human donor in a cohort sampled during active COVID-19.

The CDR3 sequence is CASTAGGLRNTIYF. In DNA form, the CDR3 reads TGTGCCAGCACCGCAGGGGGGTTAAGAAACACCATATATTTT. The V and J genes are TRBV28 and TRBJ1-3, with TRBD1 matching over 7 bases. From germline, CDR1 is MDHEN and CDR2 SYDVKM. V gave up 7 bases and J gave up 5 bases; unmatched junction bases: 8. The CDR3 is 14 residues long.

The table lists this clone with a count of one. The chain recombines TRBV11-3 with TRBJ2-1, with 8 bases matching TRBD2. Germline values: CDR1 SGHNT, CDR2 YENEEA. Germline trimming cut 1 base from V and 4 bases from J; bases unmatched to any gene: 3. This CDR3 region has 15 residues. CDR3 DNA sequence: TGTGCCAGCAGCTTAGCGGGGGGGGGATACAATGAGCAGTTCTTC. This sequence encodes CASSLAGGGYNEQFF.

This rearrangement joins TRBV6-4 to TRBJ2-6; TRBD2 matches 9 bases. The CDR3 is 19 residues long. The V segment lost 2 bases and the J segment 0 bases; nucleotides outside the gene matches: 8. The germline gives CDR1 MRHNA, CDR2 SNTAGT. CDR3 sequence (DNA): TGTGCCAGCAGTGACAATGTCGCTAGCGGGGCCTCTGGGGCCAACGTCCTGACTTTC. Amino acid sequence: CASSDNVASGASGANVLTF.

This clone was seen a few times. The rearrangement uses TRBV25-1 and TRBJ1-5; weak D call: TRBD1 (5 bases). Germline loops: CDR1 MGHDK, CDR2 SYGVNS. This CDR3 spans 15 amino acids. The V end lost 6 bases, the J end lost 6 bases, and 18 bases lay between the germline ends. CDR3 coding DNA: TGTGCCAGCAGCCCCAAAGGAGGGGTAGGTCAGCCCCAGCATTTT. Protein: CASSPKGGVGQPQHF.

The rearrangement links TRBV11-2 to TRBJ2-7; D is undetermined. The V end lost 6 bases, the J end lost 1 base, and 10 bases lay between the germline ends. There are 13 residues in the CDR3. CDR1 is SGHAT and CDR2 is FQNNGV in the germline V gene. The CDR3 loop reads CASSLTPSYEQYF. The CDR3 region has the DNA TGTGCCAGCAGTTTGACTCCATCCTACGAGCAGTACTTC.

The genes are TRBV5-1 and TRBJ2-7; weak D call: TRBD1 (6 bases). V lost 3 bases and J lost 0, with 16 bases in between. Germline loops: CDR1 SGHRS, CDR2 YFSETQ. There are 16 residues in the CDR3. CDR3 coding DNA: TGCGCCAGCAGCTCCCAGGGCTGGGGGCGCTCCTACGAGCAGTACTTC. Encoded protein: CASSSQGWGRSYEQYF.

This chain connects TRBV12-3 or TRBV12-4 to TRBJ2-7; the D gene is possibly TRBD1 (6 bases). The CDR3 is 13 residues long. The V end lost 6 bases, the J end lost 1 base, and 10 bases lay between the germline ends. The CDR3 DNA is TGTGCCAGCAGCCGGGACATTTCCTACGAGCAGTACTTC. Its protein product is CASSRDISYEQYF.

This rearrangement joins TRBV28 to TRBJ1-2; D uncertain. Germline V gene data show CDR1 as MDHEN and CDR2 as SYDVKM. V lost 2 bases and J lost 4, with 8 bases in between. This CDR3 region has 13 residues. The CDR3 here is CASSLAITYGYTF. CDR3 nucleotide sequence: TGTGCCAGCAGTTTAGCGATAACCTATGGCTACACCTTC.

V usage is TRBV7-9 and J usage is TRBJ2-4; 9 bases match TRBD2. The CDR3 has 16 residues. With 6 bases clipped from V and 0 bases from J, the junction kept 6 bases outside the gene matches. Germline CDR1 reads SEHNR; CDR2 reads FQNEAQ (reference sequence). This chain's CDR3 is CASRPIAGVAKNIQYF. The CDR3 bases are TGTGCCAGCAGACCAATAGCGGGAGTAGCCAAAAACATTCAGTACTTC.